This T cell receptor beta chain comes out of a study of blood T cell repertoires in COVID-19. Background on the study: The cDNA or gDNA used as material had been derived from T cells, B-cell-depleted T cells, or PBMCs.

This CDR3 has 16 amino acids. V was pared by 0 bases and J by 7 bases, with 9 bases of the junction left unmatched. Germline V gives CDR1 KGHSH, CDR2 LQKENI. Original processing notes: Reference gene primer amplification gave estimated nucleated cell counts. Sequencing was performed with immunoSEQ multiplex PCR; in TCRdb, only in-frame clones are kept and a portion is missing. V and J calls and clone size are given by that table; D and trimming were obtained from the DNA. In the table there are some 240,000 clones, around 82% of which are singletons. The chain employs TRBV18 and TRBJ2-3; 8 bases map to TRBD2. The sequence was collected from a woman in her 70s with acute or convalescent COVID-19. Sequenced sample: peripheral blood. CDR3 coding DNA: TGTGCCAGCTCACCACCGGCCAGCGGGGGTATGAATACGCAGTATTTT. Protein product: CASSPPASGGMNTQYF.